The clone carrying this TCR beta chain was seen repeatedly, ten times or more. Germline V CDR1 and CDR2: SNHLY, FYNNEI. The CDR3 has 10 amino acids. Trimming took 4 bases from V and 15 from J, leaving 10 bases between them. Reasons for excluding patients were uncontrolled infection, other autoimmune disease, pregnancy or lactation. The sample is drawn from a study of T cells in Graves' hyperthyroidism and ophthalmopathy. What was amplified from RNA transcripts were TCR beta CDR3 regions. When the TCR CDR3 underwent first-round RT-PCR, the HTBI primer set was used. MiXCR, applied by TCRdb to the multiplex PCR reads, yields one record per CDR3 protein. The sample has fewer than 500,000 distinct CDR3 sequences, roughly 15% seen once.

The clonotype originates from a woman aged 25 to 39 with Graves' ophthalmopathy. The sample comprised blood. This sequence joins TRBV2 and TRBJ2-1; possibly TRBD2 for D (5 bases). The CDR3 reads CASSARGGFF. For the CDR3, the DNA is TGTGCCAGCAGTGCGCGCGGAGGGTTCTTC.